These T cell receptor beta chains were read from a single sample in a study of cytomegalovirus exposure and HLA in healthy donors. TCRdb's copy holds only in-frame clones and misses some; the assay was immunoSEQ multiplex PCR. Among around 130,000 clones listed, 70% to 85% were seen once. The source material was PBMCs. These receptors were collected from a boy aged 2 to 9 in good health and CMV-seronegative. Both conserved end residues are part of each CDR3. The order of the fields is V gene, J gene, CDR3 protein.

V gene: TRBV4-2
J gene: TRBJ2-1
CDR3 protein: CASSQDGAGGINEQFF

V gene: TRBV30
J gene: TRBJ1-4
CDR3 protein: CAWNGGPNEKLFF

V gene: TRBV9
J gene: TRBJ2-2
CDR3 protein: CASSVAGQGVYGELFF

V gene: TRBV19
J gene: TRBJ1-1
CDR3 protein: CASSPDRVVNTEAFF

V gene: TRBV6-5
J gene: TRBJ1-3
CDR3 protein: CASSPRGFGDTIYF

V gene: TRBV2
J gene: TRBJ2-1
CDR3 protein: CASSFYLSGANNNEQFF

V gene: TRBV28
J gene: TRBJ2-3
CDR3 protein: CASGPGTDTQYF

V gene: TRBV18
J gene: TRBJ2-5
CDR3 protein: CASSPPGGEQYF

V gene: TRBV2
J gene: TRBJ2-2
CDR3 protein: CAVKGAVGSLRPSAGELFF

V gene: TRBV7-3
J gene: TRBJ2-5
CDR3 protein: CASSSAGTEKETQYF

V gene: TRBV11-2
J gene: TRBJ1-3
CDR3 protein: CASSEKGTGVVLSGNTIYF

V gene: TRBV19
J gene: TRBJ1-5
CDR3 protein: CASRGRQGFVDQPQHF

V gene: TRBV5-4
J gene: TRBJ1-2
CDR3 protein: CASSSGLGDLYGYTF

V gene: TRBV7-9
J gene: TRBJ1-2
CDR3 protein: CASSLGTGGEGYTF

V gene: TRBV7-6
J gene: TRBJ2-7
CDR3 protein: CASSLENRGYEQYF

V gene: TRBV7-8
J gene: TRBJ2-1
CDR3 protein: CASGDSKICEQFF

V gene: TRBV10-3
J gene: TRBJ2-3
CDR3 protein: CAISEGSGDTDTQYF

V gene: TRBV2
J gene: TRBJ2-2
CDR3 protein: CASRHRITGELFF

V gene: TRBV21-1
J gene: TRBJ1-3
CDR3 protein: CASSIPASSGNTIYF

V gene: TRBV4-1
J gene: TRBJ2-1
CDR3 protein: CASSLRVPGQGDGEQFF

V gene: TRBV5-5
J gene: TRBJ1-2
CDR3 protein: CASSLFPTADGGYTF

V gene: TRBV6-5
J gene: TRBJ2-2
CDR3 protein: CASRPDRESGELFF

V gene: TRBV10-3
J gene: TRBJ1-6
CDR3 protein: CAIRPGQNNSPLHF

V gene: TRBV6-4
J gene: TRBJ2-1
CDR3 protein: CASSGVAGEYNEQFF

V gene: TRBV6-5
J gene: TRBJ1-6
CDR3 protein: CASSYSTGSPPPLHF

V gene: TRBV6-1
J gene: TRBJ2-5
CDR3 protein: CASSEELGRETQYF

V gene: TRBV4-3
J gene: TRBJ2-6
CDR3 protein: CASSQDWQGVSGANVLTF

V gene: TRBV9
J gene: TRBJ1-2
CDR3 protein: CASSTSDGVDYGYTF

V gene: TRBV19
J gene: TRBJ1-1
CDR3 protein: CASSLSTGGSGEAFF

V gene: TRBV10-3
J gene: TRBJ1-6
CDR3 protein: CAISEDRVTLHF

V gene: TRBV28
J gene: TRBJ2-5
CDR3 protein: CASRRTGAEGTQYF

V gene: TRBV6-5
J gene: TRBJ1-3
CDR3 protein: CASSYSQGSPGNTIYF

V gene: TRBV7-8
J gene: TRBJ2-7
CDR3 protein: CASGPLAGEIYEQYF

V gene: TRBV19
J gene: TRBJ1-5
CDR3 protein: CASSIPTGGSNQPQHF

V gene: TRBV2
J gene: TRBJ1-4
CDR3 protein: CARGGRWGGDEKLFF

V gene: TRBV7-9
J gene: TRBJ1-1
CDR3 protein: CASSLVGGQLGGTEAFF

V gene: TRBV4-2
J gene: TRBJ2-1
CDR3 protein: CASSLSGSSYNEQFF

V gene: TRBV7-2
J gene: TRBJ2-7
CDR3 protein: CASSFTRGVGYEQYF

V gene: TRBV19
J gene: TRBJ2-1
CDR3 protein: CASRLAGAEYNEQFF

V gene: TRBV30
J gene: TRBJ1-3
CDR3 protein: CAWRTGVGQAAGNTIYF